This TCR beta chain stems from a study of vaccination effects on CD4 cells after COVID-19. Sequencing in the ViraFEST assay came after antigen-specific CD4+ T cells had been expanded with viral peptide pools, which were used to stimulate PBMC. Scientists isolated CD4+ T cells after an approximately ten-day culture period ended. All vaccine recipients tested negative for nucleocapsid antibodies and had never contracted SARS-CoV-2 infection. Every well housed more than 1.5 million PBMC, which grew in culture alongside about 9 IU/ml IL-2 and 10 ug/ml peptides. The authors exchanged half the medium for IL-2 medium on days 3 and 7. TCRdb keeps only in-frame clones here, not all; method: immunoSEQ multiplex PCR. The sample has about 68,000 clones, roughly 80% seen once; the top ten hold 10% to 15%. Of note for this clone: The antigen is not known.

The germline CDR1 and CDR2 sequences are LNHNV and YYDKDF (reference sequence). The length of the CDR3 is 15 residues. V dropped 5 bases and J dropped 5; count of bases not matched to a gene: 6. The input for sequencing was CD4+ T cells from PBMCs cultured with SARS-CoV-2 spike peptides, taken before COVID-19 vaccination. The rearrangement uses TRBV15 and TRBJ1-5; TRBD1 aligns across 10 bases. This receptor was identified in a human donor who received a COVID-19 vaccine. The CDR3 region is CATSWLGTGDQPQHF. CDR3 nucleotides: TGTGCCACCAGCTGGCTTGGGACAGGGGATCAGCCCCAGCATTTT.